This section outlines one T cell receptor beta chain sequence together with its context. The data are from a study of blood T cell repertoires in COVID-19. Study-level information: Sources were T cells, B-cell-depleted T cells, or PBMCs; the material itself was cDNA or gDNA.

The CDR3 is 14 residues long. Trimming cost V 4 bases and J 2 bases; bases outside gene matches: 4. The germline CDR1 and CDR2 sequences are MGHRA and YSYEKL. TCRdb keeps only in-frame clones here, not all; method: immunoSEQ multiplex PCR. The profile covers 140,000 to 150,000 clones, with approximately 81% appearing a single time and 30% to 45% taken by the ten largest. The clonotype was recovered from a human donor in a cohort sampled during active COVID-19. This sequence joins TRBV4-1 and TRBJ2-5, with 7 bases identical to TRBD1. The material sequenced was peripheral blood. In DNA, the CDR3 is TGCGCCAGCAGCCCTTACAGGGGTCAAGAGACCCAGTACTTC. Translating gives CASSPYRGQETQYF.